These 28 T cell receptor beta chains share one sample of origin, sequenced in a study of T cell changes during pregnancy in multiple sclerosis. Only in-frame clones appear in the TCRdb table, and some are missing; sequencing was by immunoSEQ multiplex PCR. The table has tens of thousands of clones, 90% seen once. The sample in question was peripheral blood, obtained after pregnancy. These receptors were collected from a female donor in good health, enrolled as a control in a pregnancy study.

The chain couples TRBV7-2 to TRBJ2-5; TRBD1 aligns across 10 bases. The germline CDR1 and CDR2 sequences are SGHTA and FQGNSA. This CDR3 is built from 16 residues. V lost 1 base and J lost 5; bases outside the gene matches: 7. CDR3 DNA: TGTGCCAGCAGCTTAGGGGACAGGGGAAACCGGGAGACCCAGTACTTC. This encodes CASSLGDRGNRETQYF.

The rearrangement uses TRBV9 and TRBJ1-4; D is perhaps TRBD1 (5 bases). The ends were cut back, 3 bases at V and 2 bases at J, with 11 bases in the middle. The CDR3 is 15 residues long. CDR1 and CDR2 from the germline V gene are SGDLS and YYNGEE. CDR3 bases: TGTGCCAGCAGCGCATCAGGGCTTACTAATGAAAAACTGTTTTTT. Its translation is CASSASGLTNEKLFF.

The chain has TRBV6-5 and TRBJ1-6; 8 bases map to TRBD1. Germline V gene lookup returns CDR1 MNHEY and CDR2 SVGAGI. There are 15 residues in the CDR3. Trimming took 6 bases from V and 9 from J; bases not matched to a gene: 10. The CDR3 protein is CASSEDRAAGSPLHF. CDR3 DNA sequence: TGTGCCAGCAGCGAGGACAGGGCCGCTGGTTCACCCCTCCACTTT.

This clone was recorded only once. The rearrangement uses TRBV7-8 and TRBJ1-2; unclear D gene. This CDR3 contains 13 residues. Looked up from germline, CDR1 is SGHVS and CDR2 is FQNEAQ. Trimming removed 5 bases from V and 1 base from J, with 8 bases in between. The CDR3 loop reads CASSHGSNYGYTF. The CDR3 DNA sequence: TGTGCCAGCAGCCACGGGAGTAACTATGGCTACACCTTC.

V usage is TRBV5-4 and J usage is TRBJ2-5, with D perhaps matching TRBD2 (6 bases). Germline V CDR1 and CDR2: SGHNT, YYREEE (reference sequence). The length of the CDR3 is 13 residues. The germline V and J ends were trimmed by 10 bases and 2 bases, with 15 bases remaining between them. CDR3 sequence reads: CAGDTGEQETQYF. CDR3 DNA: TGTGCCGGAGACACGGGGGAGCAAGAGACCCAGTACTTC.

The gene calls are TRBV18 and TRBJ1-6, with TRBD1 as a possible D gene (6 bases). Per germline, CDR1 KGHSH and CDR2 LQKENI. V dropped 3 bases and J dropped 5 bases, with 20 bases sitting between them. This CDR3 has 18 residues. CDR3 DNA sequence: TGTGCCAGCTCACCGGACGTTGGGGGCCTCTGGGATAATTCACCCCTCCACTTT. This encodes CASSPDVGGLWDNSPLHF.

This clone was found once. The gene calls are TRBV9 and TRBJ1-4; a weak D match, TRBD1 (6 bases). Between the trimmed V and J ends, which lost 4 bases and 4 bases, there was a span of 20 bases. Per germline, CDR1 SGDLS and CDR2 YYNGEE. CDR3 size: 17 residues. The CDR3 coding sequence is TGTGCCAGCAGCCCAAGCACCGGGGGAGGGGGTAATGAAAAACTGTTTTTT. Its protein is CASSPSTGGGGNEKLFF.

This chain joins TRBV25-1 and TRBJ1-6, with D maybe TRBD1 (5 bases). V dropped 1 base and J dropped 9 bases, with 13 bases sitting between them. CDR1 is MGHDK, CDR2 SYGVNS, per germline. CDR3 length: 15 amino acids. The CDR3 bases are TGTGCCAGCAGTGAATCCCCCGGCGGGGGTTCACCCCTCCACTTT. It specifies CASSESPGGGSPLHF.

The chain has TRBV6-1 and TRBJ2-7, with a possible D match to TRBD2 (6 bases). This CDR3 region has 15 residues. Trimming removed 2 bases from V and 2 bases from J, with 13 bases in between. CDR1 is MNHNS, CDR2 SASEGT, per germline. The CDR3 region has the DNA TGTGCCAGCAGTGAACCGGGGAGGCTTACCTACGAGCAGTACTTC. Translation: CASSEPGRLTYEQYF.

To note about this clone: Other nucleotide sequences in the sample specify the same CDR3. The chain uses TRBV9 and TRBJ2-3, with 7 bases that match TRBD1. J lost 1 base, V lost 3 bases, and 5 bases had no gene match. This CDR3 spans 15 amino acids. The V gene's germline CDR1 is SGDLS and CDR2 YYNGEE. The CDR3 coding sequence is TGTGCCAGCAGCGCTCGGACAGGCGGCACAGATACGCAGTATTTT. It translates to CASSARTGGTDTQYF.

The chain has TRBV10-1 and TRBJ2-3; unclear D gene. Germline-derived CDR1 and CDR2 are WNHNN and SYGVQD (reference sequence). CDR3 length equals 16 residues. V was clipped by 3 bases and J by 1 base, with 14 bases between them. CDR3 bases: TGCGCCAGCAGTGACGCGACTGCTTCCCGCACAGATACGCAGTATTTT. Translated, it gives CASSDATASRTDTQYF.

The chain combines TRBV10-1 with TRBJ2-5, with D perhaps TRBD2 (5 bases). The germline CDR1 and CDR2 sequences are WNHNN and SYGVQD (reference sequence). The CDR3 runs to 16 residues. The germline V and J ends were trimmed by 6 bases and 4 bases, with 21 bases remaining between them. CDR3 sequence reads: CASRALTGPRGETQYF. CDR3 coding DNA: TGCGCCAGCAGGGCGTTAACCGGGCCCCGGGGAGAGACCCAGTACTTC.

The chain uses TRBV4-1 and TRBJ1-1; 9 bases fit TRBD1. Trimming took 2 bases from V and 11 from J; bases not matched to a gene: 6. Germline lookup yields CDR1 MGHRA and CDR2 YSYEKL. This CDR3 is built from 13 residues. The CDR3 coding sequence is TGCGCCAGCAGCCAAATCCGGGACAGGGATGCTTTCTTT. Its translation: CASSQIRDRDAFF.

This chain links TRBV18 with TRBJ2-1; D gene unclear. Germline values: CDR1 KGHSH, CDR2 LQKENI. Trimming left V 5 bases short and J 0 bases short, with 14 bases between. The CDR3 extends over 16 amino acids. The CDR3 coding sequence is TGTGCCAGCTCAGTCGTCGCGGTCGGCTCCTACAATGAGCAGTTCTTC. The encoded protein is CASSVVAVGSYNEQFF. The full variable domain, in which reference TRBV18 and TRBJ2-1 provide the parts outside the CDR3, is NAGVMQNPRHLVRRRGQEARLRCSPMKGHSHVYWYRQLPEEGLKFMVYLQKENIIDESGMPKERFSAEFPKEGPSILRIQQVVRGDSAAYFCASSVVAVGSYNEQFFGPGTRLTVL.

The gene calls are TRBV5-1 and TRBJ2-4, with 7 bases matching TRBD2. Per the germline V gene, CDR1 is SGHRS and CDR2 is YFSETQ. The CDR3 contains 17 residues. V shed 4 bases and J 8 bases; nucleotides not matched to a gene: 18. CDR3 sequence reads: CASSNIASGTSGDIQYF. The CDR3 DNA sequence: TGCGCCAGCAGCAATATCGCATCCGGGACCAGCGGGGACATTCAGTACTTC.

The chain has TRBV6-1 and TRBJ1-1; D might be TRBD1 (5 bases). Germline lookup yields CDR1 MNHNS and CDR2 SASEGT. The length of the CDR3 is 13 residues. V was cut by 0 bases and J by 10 bases, with 12 bases left in between. The CDR3 is CASSEARSGGAFF. The CDR3 coding sequence is TGTGCCAGCAGTGAAGCGCGGTCCGGGGGAGCTTTCTTT.

The rearrangement joins TRBV6-1 to TRBJ2-7; TRBD1 matches at 9 bases. Germline lookup yields CDR1 MNHNS and CDR2 SASEGT. The J segment lost 0 bases and the V segment lost 5 bases, leaving 5 bases of the junction unmatched. The CDR3 contains 15 residues. The CDR3 protein is CASSFGQGSSYEQYF. As DNA, the CDR3 is TGTGCCAGCAGTTTCGGACAGGGGAGCTCCTACGAGCAGTACTTC.

The CDR3 DNA is TGTGCCAGCAGGGAGGACGGAAACACTGAAGCTTTCTTT. Translated: CASREDGNTEAFF. V is TRBV2 and J is TRBJ1-1; the D is unclear. There are 13 residues in the CDR3. In germline, CDR1 is SNHLY, CDR2 FYNNEI. V gave up 6 bases and J gave up 2 bases, with 10 bases separating them.

J is TRBJ1-2 and V is TRBV5-4; 9 bases agree with TRBD1. The CDR3 is 15 amino acids. Germline CDR1 is SGHNT and CDR2 is YYREEE (reference sequence). V was pared by 4 bases and J by 4 bases, with 8 bases of the junction left unmatched. Written as DNA, the CDR3 is TGTGCCAGCAGCCCCCGGACAGGGGCCCCCTATGGCTACACCTTC. The encoded protein is CASSPRTGAPYGYTF.

This rearrangement joins TRBV5-1 to TRBJ2-1, with TRBD2 matching over 8 bases. Germline V gives CDR1 SGHRS, CDR2 YFSETQ. V shed 0 bases and J 4 bases; nucleotides not matched to a gene: 3. This CDR3 is built from 15 residues. The CDR3 sequence: CASSLVASGYNEQFF. In DNA, the CDR3 is TGCGCCAGCAGCTTGGTGGCTAGCGGGTACAATGAGCAGTTCTTC.

This rearrangement joins TRBV21-1 to TRBJ1-4. TRBV21-1 is a pseudogene segment. The CDR3 is made up of 16 amino acids. The CDR3 nucleotides are TGTGCCAGCAACATTTCCCCATCCCCTCCGGGTGAAAAACTGTTTTTT. Its protein product is CASNISPSPPGEKLFF.

The rearrangement uses TRBV6-4 and TRBJ2-5; 10 nucleotides line up with TRBD2. V lost 3 bases to trimming and J lost 1 base; unmatched junction nucleotides: 2. CDR3 size: 15 residues. In germline, CDR1 is MRHNA, CDR2 SNTAGT. Written as DNA, the CDR3 is TGTGCCAGCAGTGAGGCTAGCGGGAGCCAAGAGACCCAGTACTTC. This sequence encodes CASSEASGSQETQYF.

The rearrangement uses TRBV6-1 and TRBJ2-1; 10 bases agree with TRBD2. J lost 9 bases, V lost 2 bases, and 7 bases had no gene match. Germline CDR1 and CDR2: MNHNS and SASEGT. The CDR3 is made up of 15 amino acids. The CDR3 sequence: CASSELAGAPGEQFF. CDR3 nucleotide sequence: TGTGCCAGCAGTGAACTAGCGGGGGCTCCGGGTGAGCAGTTCTTC.

This clone was detected a few times. The chain is built from TRBV27 and TRBJ2-3; 12 nucleotides align to TRBD2. In germline, CDR1 is MNHEY, CDR2 SMNVEV (reference sequence). The CDR3 loop spans 16 amino acids. Losses at the gene ends were 3 bases for V and 2 bases for J; bases not matched to a gene: 3. In DNA form, the CDR3 reads TGTGCCAGCAGTTTTAGACTAGCGGGAGTCACAGATACGCAGTATTTT. It encodes CASSFRLAGVTDTQYF.

The V call is TRBV6-6, the J call TRBJ1-2, with D tentatively TRBD1 (6 bases). CDR3 length: 14 residues. Germline assignment: CDR1 MNHNY and CDR2 SVGAGI (reference sequence). V was pared by 6 bases and J by 0 bases, with 11 bases between. The chain's CDR3 is CASSGGAPNYGYTF. CDR3 coding DNA: TGTGCCAGCAGCGGGGGGGCCCCTAACTATGGCTACACCTTC.

This clone is medium-sized. J is TRBJ1-1 and V is TRBV29-1; possible D gene TRBD1, 5 bases. CDR3 length equals 13 residues. CDR1 and CDR2 (germline): SQVTM, ANQGSEA. Trimming pared 7 bases from V and 2 bases from J, leaving 14 bases between. This CDR3 reads CSGGLSGNTEAFF. As DNA, the CDR3 is TGCAGCGGGGGACTTTCGGGAAACACTGAAGCTTTCTTT.

The sample holds one count of this clone. The chain couples TRBV29-1 to TRBJ2-3; D is unclear. From germline, CDR1 is SQVTM and CDR2 ANQGSEA. The ends were cut back, 4 bases at V and 3 bases at J, with 8 bases in the middle. The CDR3 length is 12 residues. This CDR3 is CSVGQATDTQYF. CDR3 coding DNA: TGCAGCGTTGGGCAGGCTACAGATACGCAGTATTTT.

The chain combines TRBV15 with TRBJ1-4, with 7 bases aligning to TRBD1. The V segment lost 0 bases and the J segment 8 bases; nucleotides outside the gene matches: 12. Germline values: CDR1 LNHNV, CDR2 YYDKDF (reference sequence). CDR3 length: 17 amino acids. The CDR3 DNA follows: TGTGCCACCAGCAGAGATGAGGCAGGGGGGAGAGTAGAAAAACTGTTTTTT. This translates into CATSRDEAGGRVEKLFF.